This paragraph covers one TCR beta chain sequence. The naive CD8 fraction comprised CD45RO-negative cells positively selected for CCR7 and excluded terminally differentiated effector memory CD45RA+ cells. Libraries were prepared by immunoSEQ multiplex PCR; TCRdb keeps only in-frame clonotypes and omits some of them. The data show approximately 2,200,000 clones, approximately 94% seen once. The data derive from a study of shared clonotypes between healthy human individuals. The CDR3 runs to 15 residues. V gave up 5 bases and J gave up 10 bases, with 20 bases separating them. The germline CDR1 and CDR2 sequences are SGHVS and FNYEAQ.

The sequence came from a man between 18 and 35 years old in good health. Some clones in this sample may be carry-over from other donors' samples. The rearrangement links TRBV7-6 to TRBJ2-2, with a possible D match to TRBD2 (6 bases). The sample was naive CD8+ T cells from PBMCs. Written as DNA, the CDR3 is TGTGCCAGCAGCCCGTGGGCAGGAGGGGTTCCGGAGCTGTTTTTT. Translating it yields CASSPWAGGVPELFF.